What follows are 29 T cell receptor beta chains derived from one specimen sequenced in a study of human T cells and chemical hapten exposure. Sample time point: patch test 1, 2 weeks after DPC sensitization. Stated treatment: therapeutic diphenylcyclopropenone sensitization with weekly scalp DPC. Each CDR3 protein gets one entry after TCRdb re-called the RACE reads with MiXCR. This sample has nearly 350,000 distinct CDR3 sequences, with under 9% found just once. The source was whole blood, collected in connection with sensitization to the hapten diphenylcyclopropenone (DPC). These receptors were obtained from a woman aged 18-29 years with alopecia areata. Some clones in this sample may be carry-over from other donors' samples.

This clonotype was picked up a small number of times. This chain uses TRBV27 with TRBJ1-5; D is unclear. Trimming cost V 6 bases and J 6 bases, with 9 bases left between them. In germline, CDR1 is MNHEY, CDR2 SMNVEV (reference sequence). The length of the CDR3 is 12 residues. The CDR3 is CASSPVGQPQHF. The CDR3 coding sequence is TGTGCCAGCAGCCCAGTCGGTCAGCCCCAGCATTTT.

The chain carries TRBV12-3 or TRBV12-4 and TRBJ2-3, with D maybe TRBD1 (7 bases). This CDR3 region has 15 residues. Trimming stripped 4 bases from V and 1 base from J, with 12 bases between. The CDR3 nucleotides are TGTGCCAGCAGTTCCCGGAGGGGGCGCACAGATACGCAGTATTTT. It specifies CASSSRRGRTDTQYF.

The CDR3 protein is CASGGAFTDTQYF. CDR3 nucleotide sequence: TGTGCCAGCGGGGGGGCCTTCACAGATACGCAGTATTTT. The rearrangement links TRBV27 to TRBJ2-3; tentatively, D is TRBD2 (7 bases). The V gene lost 8 bases and the J gene lost 2 bases, with 11 bases spanning the gap. In germline, CDR1 is MNHEY, CDR2 SMNVEV (reference sequence). The CDR3 extends over 13 amino acids.

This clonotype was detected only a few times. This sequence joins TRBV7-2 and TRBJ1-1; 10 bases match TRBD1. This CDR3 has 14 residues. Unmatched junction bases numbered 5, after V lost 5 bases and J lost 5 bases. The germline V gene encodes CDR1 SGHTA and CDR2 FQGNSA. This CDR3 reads CASSDPGQGTEAFF. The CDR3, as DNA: TGTGCCAGCAGCGACCCGGGACAGGGGACTGAAGCTTTCTTT.

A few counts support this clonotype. The CDR3 region is CAISESRGRLNEKLFF. The CDR3 DNA reads as TGTGCCATCAGTGAGTCGCGGGGGCGGTTAAATGAAAAACTGTTTTTT. The chain has TRBV10-3 and TRBJ1-4; D perhaps matches TRBD1 (6 bases). The CDR3 totals 16 residues. CDR1 ENHRY and CDR2 SYGVKD come from the germline V gene. The V end was cut by 0 bases, the J end by 5 bases, with 13 bases between.

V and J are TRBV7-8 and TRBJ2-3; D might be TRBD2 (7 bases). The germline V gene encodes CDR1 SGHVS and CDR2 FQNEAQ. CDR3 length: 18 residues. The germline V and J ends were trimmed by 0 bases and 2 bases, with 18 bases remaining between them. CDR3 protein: CASSLASGGRNPTDTQYF. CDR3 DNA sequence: TGTGCCAGCAGCTTAGCGTCGGGGGGCAGAAACCCCACAGATACGCAGTATTTT.

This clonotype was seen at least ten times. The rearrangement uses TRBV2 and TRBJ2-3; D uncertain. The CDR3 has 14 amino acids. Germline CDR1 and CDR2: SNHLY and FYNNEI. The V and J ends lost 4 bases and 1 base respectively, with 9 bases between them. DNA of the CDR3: TGTGCCAGCAGTGGGCTAGGTGGCACAGATACGCAGTATTTT. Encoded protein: CASSGLGGTDTQYF.

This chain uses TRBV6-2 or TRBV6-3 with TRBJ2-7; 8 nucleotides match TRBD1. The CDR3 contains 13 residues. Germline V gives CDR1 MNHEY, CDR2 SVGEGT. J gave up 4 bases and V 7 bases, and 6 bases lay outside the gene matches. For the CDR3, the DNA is TGTGCCAGCACAGCGAGACAGGGGTACGAGCAGTACTTC. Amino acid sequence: CASTARQGYEQYF.

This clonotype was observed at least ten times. The CDR3 region has the DNA TGCGCCAGCAGCATATCCCGCCGGGACAGCCACACAGATACGCAGTATTTT. This translates into CASSISRRDSHTDTQYF. The chain couples TRBV5-1 to TRBJ2-3, with TRBD1 matching over 7 bases. This CDR3 is 17 amino acids long. The V and J ends lost 4 bases and 2 bases, in that order; junction bases with no gene match: 13. Germline CDR1 and CDR2: SGHRS and YFSETQ. Using reference TRBV5-1 and TRBJ2-3 for the parts outside the CDR3, the full variable domain is KAGVTQTPRYLIKTRGQQVTLSCSPISGHRSVSWYQQTPGQGLQFLFEYFSETQRNKGNFPGRFSGRQFSNSRSEMNVSTLELGDSALYLCASSISRRDSHTDTQYFGPGTRLTVL.

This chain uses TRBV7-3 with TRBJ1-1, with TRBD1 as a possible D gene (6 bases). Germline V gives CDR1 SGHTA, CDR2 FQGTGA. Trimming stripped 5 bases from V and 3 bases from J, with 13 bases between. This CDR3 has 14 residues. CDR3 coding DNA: TGTGCCAGCAGCCCGTCAGGGGATTACACTGAAGCTTTCTTT. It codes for CASSPSGDYTEAFF.

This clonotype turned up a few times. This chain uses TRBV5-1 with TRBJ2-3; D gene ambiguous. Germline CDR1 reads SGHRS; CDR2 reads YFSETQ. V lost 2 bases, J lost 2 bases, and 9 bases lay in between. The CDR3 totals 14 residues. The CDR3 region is CASSFSSPTDTQYF. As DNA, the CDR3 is TGCGCCAGCAGCTTTTCATCACCCACAGATACGCAGTATTTT.

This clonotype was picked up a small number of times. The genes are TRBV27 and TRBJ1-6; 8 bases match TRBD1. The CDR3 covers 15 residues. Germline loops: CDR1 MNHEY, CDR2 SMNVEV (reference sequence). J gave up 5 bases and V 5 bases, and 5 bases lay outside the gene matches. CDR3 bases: TGTGCCAGCAGTCAGGGGGCGCCTAATAATTCACCCCTCCACTTT. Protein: CASSQGAPNNSPLHF.

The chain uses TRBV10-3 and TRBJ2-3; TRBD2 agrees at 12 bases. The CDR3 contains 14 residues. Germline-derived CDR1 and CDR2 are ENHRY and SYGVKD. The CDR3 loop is CATGRLAGGDTQYF. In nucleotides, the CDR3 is TGTGCAACCGGACGGCTAGCGGGGGGGGATACGCAGTATTTT.

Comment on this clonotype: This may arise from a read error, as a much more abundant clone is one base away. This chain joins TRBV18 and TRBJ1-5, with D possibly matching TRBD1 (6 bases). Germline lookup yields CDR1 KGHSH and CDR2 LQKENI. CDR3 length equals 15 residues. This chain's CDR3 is CASSPTGQRNRPQHF. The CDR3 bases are TGTGCCAGCTCACCAACTGGACAGCGCAATCGGCCCCAGCATTTT.

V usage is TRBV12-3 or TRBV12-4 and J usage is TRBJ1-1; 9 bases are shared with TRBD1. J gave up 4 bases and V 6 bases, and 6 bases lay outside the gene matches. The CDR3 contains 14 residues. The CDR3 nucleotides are TGTGCCAGCAGACAGGGACAGGGCTCCACTGAAGCTTTCTTT. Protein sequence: CASRQGQGSTEAFF.

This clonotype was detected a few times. CDR3 residues: CASSKQGAGTEAFF. DNA for the CDR3: TGTGCCAGCAGTAAACAGGGGGCCGGGACTGAAGCTTTCTTT. The chain has TRBV6-1 and TRBJ1-1, with 9 nucleotides matching TRBD1. Germline CDR1 and CDR2: MNHNS and SASEGT. V lost 5 bases, J lost 5 bases, and 6 bases stayed unmatched. The CDR3 consists of 14 residues.

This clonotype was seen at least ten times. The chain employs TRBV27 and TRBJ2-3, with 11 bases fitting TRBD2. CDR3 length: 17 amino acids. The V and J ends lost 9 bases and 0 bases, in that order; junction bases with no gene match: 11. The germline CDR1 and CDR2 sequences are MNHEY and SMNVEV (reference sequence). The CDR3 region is CASRRLAGQTSTDTQYF. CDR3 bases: TGTGCCAGTCGTCGACTAGCGGGGCAAACTAGCACAGATACGCAGTATTTT.

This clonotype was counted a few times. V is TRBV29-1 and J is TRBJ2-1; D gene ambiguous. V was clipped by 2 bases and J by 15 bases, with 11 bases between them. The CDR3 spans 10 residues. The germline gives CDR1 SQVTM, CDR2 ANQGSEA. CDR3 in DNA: TGCAGCGTTGAAACCAATCGACGGTTCTTC. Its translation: CSVETNRRFF.

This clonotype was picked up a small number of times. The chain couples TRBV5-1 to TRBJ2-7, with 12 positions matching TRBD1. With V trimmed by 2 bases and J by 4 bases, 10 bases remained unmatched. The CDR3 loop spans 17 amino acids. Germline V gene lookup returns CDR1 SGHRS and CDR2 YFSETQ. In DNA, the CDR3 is TGCGCCAGCAGCTTTCCGGGACAGGGGGCGCGGGGTTACGAGCAGTACTTC. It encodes CASSFPGQGARGYEQYF.

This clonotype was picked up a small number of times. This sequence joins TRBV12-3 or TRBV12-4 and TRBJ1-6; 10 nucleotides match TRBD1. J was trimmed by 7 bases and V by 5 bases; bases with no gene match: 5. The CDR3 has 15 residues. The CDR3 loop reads CASSARTGGNSPLHF. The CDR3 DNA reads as TGTGCCAGCAGTGCCCGGACAGGGGGGAATTCACCCCTCCACTTT.

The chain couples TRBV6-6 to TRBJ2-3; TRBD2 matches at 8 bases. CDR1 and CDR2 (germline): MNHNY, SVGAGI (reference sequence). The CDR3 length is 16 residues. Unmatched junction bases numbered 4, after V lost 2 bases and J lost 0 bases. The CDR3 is CASSYGTSHSTDTQYF. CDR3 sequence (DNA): TGTGCCAGCAGTTACGGGACTAGTCATAGCACAGATACGCAGTATTTT.

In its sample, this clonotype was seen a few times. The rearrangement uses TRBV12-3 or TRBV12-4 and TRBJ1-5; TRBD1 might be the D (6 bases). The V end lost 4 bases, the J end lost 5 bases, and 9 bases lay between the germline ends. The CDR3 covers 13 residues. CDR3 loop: CASSSHRDQPQHF. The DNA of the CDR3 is TGTGCCAGCAGTTCCCACAGGGATCAGCCCCAGCATTTT.

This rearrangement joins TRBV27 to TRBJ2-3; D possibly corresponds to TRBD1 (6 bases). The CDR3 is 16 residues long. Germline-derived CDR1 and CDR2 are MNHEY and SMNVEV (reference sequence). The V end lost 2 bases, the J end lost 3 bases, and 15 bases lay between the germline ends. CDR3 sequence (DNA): TGTGCCAGCAGTTTAGGGGTGAACAGGGCGACAGATACGCAGTATTTT. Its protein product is CASSLGVNRATDTQYF.

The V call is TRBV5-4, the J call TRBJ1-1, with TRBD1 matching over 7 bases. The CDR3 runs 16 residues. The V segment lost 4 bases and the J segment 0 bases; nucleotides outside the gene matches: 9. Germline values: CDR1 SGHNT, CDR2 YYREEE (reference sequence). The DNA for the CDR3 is TGTGCCAGCAGCCAGGGACAGTTTAACATGAACACTGAAGCTTTCTTT. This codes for CASSQGQFNMNTEAFF.

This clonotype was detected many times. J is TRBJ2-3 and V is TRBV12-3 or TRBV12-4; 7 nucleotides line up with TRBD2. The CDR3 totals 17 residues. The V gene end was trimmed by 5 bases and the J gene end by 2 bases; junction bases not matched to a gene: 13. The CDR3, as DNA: TGTGCCAGCAGTCCGCGCCGGGCTAGCGGATACACAGATACGCAGTATTTT. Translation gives CASSPRRASGYTDTQYF.

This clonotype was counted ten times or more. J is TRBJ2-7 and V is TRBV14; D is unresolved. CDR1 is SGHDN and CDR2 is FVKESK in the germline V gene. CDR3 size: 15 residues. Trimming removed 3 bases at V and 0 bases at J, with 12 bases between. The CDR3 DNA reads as TGTGCCAGCAGCCATAAAGCCGGCACCTCCTACGAGCAGTACTTC. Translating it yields CASSHKAGTSYEQYF. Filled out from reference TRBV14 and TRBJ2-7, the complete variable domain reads EAGVTQFPSHSVIEKGQTVTLRCDPISGHDNLYWYRRVMGKEIKFLLHFVKESKQDESGMPNNRFLAERTGGTYSTLKVQPAELEDSGVYFCASSHKAGTSYEQYFGPGTRLTVT.

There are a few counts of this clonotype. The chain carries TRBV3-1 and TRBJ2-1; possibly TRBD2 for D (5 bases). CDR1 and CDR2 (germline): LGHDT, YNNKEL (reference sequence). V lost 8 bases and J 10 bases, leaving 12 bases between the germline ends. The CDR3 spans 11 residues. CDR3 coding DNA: TGTGCCAGCGAGGGCGCCGAGGAGCAGTTCTTC. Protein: CASEGAEEQFF.

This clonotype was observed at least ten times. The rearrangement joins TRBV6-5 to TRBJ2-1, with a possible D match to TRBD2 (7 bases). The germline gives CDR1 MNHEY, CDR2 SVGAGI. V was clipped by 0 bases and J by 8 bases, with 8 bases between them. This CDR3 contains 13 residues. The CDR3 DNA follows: TGTGCCAGCAGTTACTCGGGGGGGCATGAGCAGTTCTTC. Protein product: CASSYSGGHEQFF.

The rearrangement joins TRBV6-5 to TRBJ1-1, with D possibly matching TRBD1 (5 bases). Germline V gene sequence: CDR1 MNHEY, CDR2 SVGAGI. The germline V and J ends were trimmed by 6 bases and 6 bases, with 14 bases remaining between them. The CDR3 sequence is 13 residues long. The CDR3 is CASRRSRVSEAFF. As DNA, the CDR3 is TGTGCCAGCAGGCGATCCAGGGTATCTGAAGCTTTCTTT.